The clone carrying this T cell receptor (beta chain) was seen at least ten times. Its antigen remains unknown. This sample is drawn from a study of T cells in Graves' hyperthyroidism and ophthalmopathy. TCR beta CDR3 sequences were amplified from RNA transcripts. The HTBI primer set drove a first-round RT-PCR of the TCR CDR3. TCRdb re-called the multiplex PCR reads with MiXCR, one entry per CDR3 protein. The top ten clones hold approximately 25% of a sample with about 350,000 distinct CDR3 sequences, 14% of them seen once. The germline V and J ends were trimmed by 11 bases and 4 bases, with 15 bases remaining between them. This CDR3 spans 12 amino acids. The germline V gene encodes CDR1 SGHTA and CDR2 FQGTGA. Broader study findings: Ophthalmopathy was told apart from stable hyperthyroidism by a 13 V-J model. Researchers found most expanded thyroid clonotypes above 0.001 in blood as well.

The rearrangement uses TRBV7-3 and TRBJ2-7, with D perhaps assigned TRBD1 or TRBD2 (5 bases each). Specimen: blood. The TCR comes from a young woman with Graves' hyperthyroidism. The CDR3 loop is CACERGLYEQYF. CDR3 nucleotides: TGTGCCTGTGAGAGGGGATTGTACGAGCAGTACTTC. Full variable domain (missing parts from reference TRBV7-3 and TRBJ2-7): GAGVSQTPSNKVTEKGKYVELRCDPISGHTALYWYRQSLGQGPEFLIYFQGTGAADDSGLPNDRFFAVRPEGSVSTLKIQRTERGDSAVYLCACERGLYEQYFGPGTRLTVT.